These T cell receptor beta chains were read from a single sample in a study of early T cells in non-severe SARS-CoV-2 infection. TCRdb redid the calling of the 5' RACE reads with MiXCR, one entry per CDR3 protein. Of tens of thousands of distinct CDR3 sequences in the sample, around 6% were seen once. Input material: whole blood. The receptors here all came from an adult who was a healthcare worker with PCR-confirmed SARS-CoV-2 infection or an uninfected control (not recorded which). Each CDR3 is given with its conserved first and last residue. Fields, in order: CDR3 DNA, CDR3 protein, clone size, V gene, D gene, J gene. The D gene is left open where the match is weak. The size field is filled for only some rows; it gives once, few, many or a size class.

DNA: TGTGCCAGCAGAGGAGGGGGGACCAACACTGAAGCTTTCTTT; CDR3: CASRGGGTNTEAFF; size: many; V: TRBV7-9; D: .; J: TRBJ1-1
DNA: TGTGCCAGCAGTTCCCTTACCGGGACTAGAGGCCAAGAGACCCAGTACTTC; CDR3: CASSSLTGTRGQETQYF; size: few; V: TRBV13; D: TRBD2; J: TRBJ2-5
DNA: TGTGCCAGCAGTGTAGAGGTCGAGCAGTTCTTC; CDR3: CASSVEVEQFF; size: .; V: TRBV12-3/TRBV12-4; D: .; J: TRBJ2-1
DNA: TGTGCCAGCAGACTGGAGCGGGGGGGCTTCTATACGCAGTATTTT; CDR3: CASRLERGGFYTQYF; size: .; V: TRBV6-1; D: TRBD2; J: TRBJ2-3
DNA: TGTGCCTGTAGCAGGGGACTGGACAATGAGCAGTTCTTC; CDR3: CACSRGLDNEQFF; size: many; V: TRBV30; D: .; J: TRBJ2-1
DNA: TGCGCCAGCAGGCAGGGGGGAACGCAGTATTTT; CDR3: CASRQGGTQYF; size: many; V: TRBV10-2; D: .; J: TRBJ2-3
DNA: TGTGCCAGCAGCCAAGATCTGATGAATATAGGGGGCTCCTACGAGCAGTACTTC; CDR3: CASSQDLMNIGGSYEQYF; size: .; V: TRBV4-2; D: .; J: TRBJ2-7
DNA: TGCAGCGTCCGGGATCTCAAAAACATTCAGTACTTC; CDR3: CSVRDLKNIQYF; size: .; V: TRBV29-1; D: .; J: TRBJ2-4
DNA: TGTGCCAGCAGTTCTACAGGGGAAAAACTGTTTTTT; CDR3: CASSSTGEKLFF; size: many; V: TRBV6-5; D: .; J: TRBJ1-4
DNA: TGTGCCAGCAGCCTCCATGGGGGCGACACTGAAGCTTTCTTT; CDR3: CASSLHGGDTEAFF; size: .; V: TRBV14; D: .; J: TRBJ1-1
DNA: TGTGCCAGCAGTTCCATATCGACTCTTTATACGCAGTATTTT; CDR3: CASSSISTLYTQYF; size: many; V: TRBV28; D: .; J: TRBJ2-3
DNA: TGCGCCAGCAGCCAAGATCCACTAGCAACTTATGATGGCTACACCTTC; CDR3: CASSQDPLATYDGYTF; size: many; V: TRBV4-3; D: .; J: TRBJ1-2
DNA: TGTGCCAGCAGCCCAGGGCGTCATGAGGCCAACGTCCTGACTTTC; CDR3: CASSPGRHEANVLTF; size: .; V: TRBV7-9; D: .; J: TRBJ2-6
DNA: TGCGCCAGCAGTGAGCCCGGTAGGCTGCCCCTAGTGCAGTTCTTC; CDR3: CASSEPGRLPLVQFF; size: once; V: TRBV10-2; D: .; J: TRBJ2-1
DNA: TGTGCCAGTGCAAGTCAACAGGTCCTGGGCAAAAACATTCAGTACTTC; CDR3: CASASQQVLGKNIQYF; size: .; V: TRBV19; D: .; J: TRBJ2-4
DNA: TGTGCCAGCAGCCAACAAAAGCGGGGCTACACCTTC; CDR3: CASSQQKRGYTF; size: many; V: TRBV3-1; D: .; J: TRBJ1-2
DNA: TGTGCCAGCAGCTTAGAGGGAGGAGGGTATGGCTACACCTTC; CDR3: CASSLEGGGYGYTF; size: many; V: TRBV7-2; D: .; J: TRBJ1-2
DNA: TGCAGTGCTAGGGCAGGGAAAGGGGCCAACGTCCTGACTTTC; CDR3: CSARAGKGANVLTF; size: few; V: TRBV20-1; D: .; J: TRBJ2-6
DNA: TGTGCCAGCGCCTGGGGACTTCTCGTCTACGAGCAGTACTTC; CDR3: CASAWGLLVYEQYF; size: .; V: TRBV2; D: .; J: TRBJ2-7
DNA: TGTGCCAGCAGTTTATTAGTCCACACAGATACGCAGTATTTT; CDR3: CASSLLVHTDTQYF; size: many; V: TRBV28; D: .; J: TRBJ2-3
DNA: TGTGCCAGCAGCCAAGATGAACGGCTACGGGCCTTC; CDR3: CASSQDERLRAF; size: many; V: TRBV4-2; D: .; J: TRBJ2-1
DNA: TGCAGCGGCGACTCCTCAGCCTACAATGAGCAGTTCTTC; CDR3: CSGDSSAYNEQFF; size: many; V: TRBV29-1; D: .; J: TRBJ2-1
DNA: TGCAGTGCCCCCGCCGGGGGAATTAACTATGGCTACACCTTC; CDR3: CSAPAGGINYGYTF; size: .; V: TRBV20-1; D: .; J: TRBJ1-2
DNA: TGTGCCAGCAGTTACGTCCTCACTGAAGCTTTCTTT; CDR3: CASSYVLTEAFF; size: few; V: TRBV6-2/TRBV6-3; D: .; J: TRBJ1-1
DNA: TGTGCCACCCGGAGCGTGAGTAAAGCTTTCTTT; CDR3: CATRSVSKAFF; size: .; V: TRBV15; D: .; J: TRBJ1-1
DNA: TGTGCCAACGGACAGGGCGGGAATTCACCCCTCCACTTT; CDR3: CANGQGGNSPLHF; size: many; V: TRBV7-2; D: TRBD1; J: TRBJ1-6
DNA: TGTGCCAGCACCAGGGGCGGAAACTATGGCTACACCTTC; CDR3: CASTRGGNYGYTF; size: many; V: TRBV6-1; D: .; J: TRBJ1-2
DNA: TGCGCCAGCACCTCTGGGGGCTACGAGCAGTACTTC; CDR3: CASTSGGYEQYF; size: .; V: TRBV10-2; D: .; J: TRBJ2-7
DNA: TGTGCCAGCAGTTACGACGGACTCTATAATTCACCCCTCCACTTT; CDR3: CASSYDGLYNSPLHF; size: many; V: TRBV6-5; D: .; J: TRBJ1-6
DNA: TGTGCCAGCAGTCTCCAGCCCCCGACTAGCGGGGGTTTC; CDR3: CASSLQPPTSGGF; size: .; V: TRBV2; D: TRBD2; J: TRBJ2-7
DNA: TGTGCCAGCATGCATAAGTACAGGGGCCAAGAGACCCAGTACTTC; CDR3: CASMHKYRGQETQYF; size: medium-sized; V: TRBV11-2; D: TRBD1; J: TRBJ2-5
DNA: TGTGCCAGCAGTCACGGACAGGGATCCGCGAGGGGACGCGGCTACACCTTC; CDR3: CASSHGQGSARGRGYTF; size: many; V: TRBV12-3/TRBV12-4; D: TRBD1; J: TRBJ1-2
DNA: TGTGCCAGCAGGATGCAGGGGCGCACAGATACGCAGTATTTT; CDR3: CASRMQGRTDTQYF; size: many; V: TRBV12-3/TRBV12-4; D: .; J: TRBJ2-3
DNA: TGTGCCAGCAGCTTAGCGGGGGTTGGCTACGAGCAGTACTTC; CDR3: CASSLAGVGYEQYF; size: many; V: TRBV7-2; D: .; J: TRBJ2-7
DNA: TGTGCCAGCAGCCCCCGTGTCAGGGGGCTGGACGAGCAGTACTTC; CDR3: CASSPRVRGLDEQYF; size: .; V: TRBV13; D: TRBD1; J: TRBJ2-7
DNA: TGCAGTGCTAGAGATTTCGGGAGCACAGATACGCAGTATTTT; CDR3: CSARDFGSTDTQYF; size: many; V: TRBV20-1; D: .; J: TRBJ2-3
DNA: TGCAGTGCTGGCTTGGTGGGCAATGAGCAGTTCTTC; CDR3: CSAGLVGNEQFF; size: .; V: TRBV20-1; D: .; J: TRBJ2-1
DNA: TGCAGCGTTCGACGCCGGGGGACCTACGAGCAGTACTTC; CDR3: CSVRRRGTYEQYF; size: .; V: TRBV29-1; D: .; J: TRBJ2-7
DNA: TGTGCCAGCAGTGGGAACCGGGACAGGGGATTTTACAATGAGCAGTTCTTC; CDR3: CASSGNRDRGFYNEQFF; size: many; V: TRBV2; D: TRBD1; J: TRBJ2-1
DNA: TGCAGTGTTCCTGGCAGTGGGATTACTGAAGCTTTCTTT; CDR3: CSVPGSGITEAFF; size: many; V: TRBV20-1; D: .; J: TRBJ1-1
DNA: TGTGCCACCCAGGGGTACAATGAGCAGTTCTTC; CDR3: CATQGYNEQFF; size: many; V: TRBV15; D: .; J: TRBJ2-1
DNA: TGTGCCAGCAGTTACCAGGGGGTGAACACTGAAGCTTTCTTT; CDR3: CASSYQGVNTEAFF; size: few; V: TRBV6-5; D: TRBD1; J: TRBJ1-1
DNA: TGTGCCAGCAGCTTAAGGGCGGCACAGGGAGCAACCTACGAGCAGTACTTC; CDR3: CASSLRAAQGATYEQYF; size: many; V: TRBV7-2; D: .; J: TRBJ2-7
DNA: TGTGCCAGCAGTGAGTTCTACAGGGGGCGGAACGAGGCCTACACCTTC; CDR3: CASSEFYRGRNEAYTF; size: many; V: TRBV6-1; D: TRBD1; J: TRBJ1-2
DNA: TGTGCCAGCAGCTTATGGGGATTTAACACCGGGGAGCTGTTTTTT; CDR3: CASSLWGFNTGELFF; size: many; V: TRBV7-9; D: .; J: TRBJ2-2
DNA: TGTGCCAGCTCCTCCGGGGCGTACTACGAGCAGTACTTC; CDR3: CASSSGAYYEQYF; size: many; V: TRBV5-6; D: .; J: TRBJ2-7
DNA: TGTGCCAGCAGCCAAGTAATCGGTGGCTACACCTTC; CDR3: CASSQVIGGYTF; size: many; V: TRBV4-2; D: .; J: TRBJ1-2
DNA: TGTGCCAGCAGCTTGGGGGGAGGGCCGAGAGATACGCAGTATTTT; CDR3: CASSLGGGPRDTQYF; size: few; V: TRBV7-9; D: TRBD2; J: TRBJ2-3
DNA: TGTGCCAGCAGCCCTAGGACGGCTTTGAACACTGAAGCTTTCTTT; CDR3: CASSPRTALNTEAFF; size: few; V: TRBV9; D: .; J: TRBJ1-1
DNA: TGTGCCTGGAGTGGCAATGAGCAGTTCTTC; CDR3: CAWSGNEQFF; size: many; V: TRBV30; D: .; J: TRBJ2-1